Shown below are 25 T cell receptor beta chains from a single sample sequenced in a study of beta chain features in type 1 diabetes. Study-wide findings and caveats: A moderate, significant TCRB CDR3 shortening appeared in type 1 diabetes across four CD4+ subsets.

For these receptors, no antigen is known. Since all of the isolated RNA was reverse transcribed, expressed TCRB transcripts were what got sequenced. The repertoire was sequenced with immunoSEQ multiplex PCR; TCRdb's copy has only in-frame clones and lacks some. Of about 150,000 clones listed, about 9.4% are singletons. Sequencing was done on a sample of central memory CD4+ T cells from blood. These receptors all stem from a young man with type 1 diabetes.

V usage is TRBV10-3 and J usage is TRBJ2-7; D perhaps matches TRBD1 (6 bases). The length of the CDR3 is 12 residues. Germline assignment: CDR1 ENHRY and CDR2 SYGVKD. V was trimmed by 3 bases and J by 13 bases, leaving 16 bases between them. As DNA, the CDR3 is TGTGCCATCAGTGATGATGGAGACAGGACCTACTTC. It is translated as CAISDDGDRTYF.

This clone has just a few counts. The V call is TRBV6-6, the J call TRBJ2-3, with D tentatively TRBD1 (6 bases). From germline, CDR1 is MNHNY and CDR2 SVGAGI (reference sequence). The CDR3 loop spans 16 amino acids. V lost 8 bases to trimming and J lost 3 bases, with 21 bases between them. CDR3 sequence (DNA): TGTGCCAGCCCCCCAGGGGCGGTTCTAGGTACAGATACGCAGTATTTT. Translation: CASPPGAVLGTDTQYF.

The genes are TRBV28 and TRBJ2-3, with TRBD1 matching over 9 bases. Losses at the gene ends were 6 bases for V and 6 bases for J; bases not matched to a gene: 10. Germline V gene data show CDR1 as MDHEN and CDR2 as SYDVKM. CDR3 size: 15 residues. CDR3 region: CASSLGQGEADTQYF. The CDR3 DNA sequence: TGTGCCAGCAGCCTGGGACAGGGTGAGGCTGATACGCAGTATTTT.

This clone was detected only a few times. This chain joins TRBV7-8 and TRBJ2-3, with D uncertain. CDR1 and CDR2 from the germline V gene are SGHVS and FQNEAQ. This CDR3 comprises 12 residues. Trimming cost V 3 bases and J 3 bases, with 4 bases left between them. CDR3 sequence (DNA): TGTGCCAGCAGCTTTCATACAGATACGCAGTATTTT. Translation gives CASSFHTDTQYF.

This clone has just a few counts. The CDR3 coding sequence is TGTGCCAGCAGTAAGCCGGGACAGGGTATGTACGAGCAGTACTTC. Encoded protein: CASSKPGQGMYEQYF. The rearrangement joins TRBV28 to TRBJ2-7, with 9 bases aligning to TRBD1. The CDR3 has 15 amino acids. The germline V gene encodes CDR1 MDHEN and CDR2 SYDVKM. The V gene end was trimmed by 5 bases and the J gene end by 4 bases; junction bases not matched to a gene: 9.

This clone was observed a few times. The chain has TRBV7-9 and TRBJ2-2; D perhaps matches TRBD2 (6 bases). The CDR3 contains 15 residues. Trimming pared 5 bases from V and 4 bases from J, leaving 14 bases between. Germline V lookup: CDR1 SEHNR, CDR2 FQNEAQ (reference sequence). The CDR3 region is CASSPPGGSTGELFF. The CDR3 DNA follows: TGTGCCAGCAGCCCCCCTGGGGGGAGCACCGGGGAGCTGTTTTTT.

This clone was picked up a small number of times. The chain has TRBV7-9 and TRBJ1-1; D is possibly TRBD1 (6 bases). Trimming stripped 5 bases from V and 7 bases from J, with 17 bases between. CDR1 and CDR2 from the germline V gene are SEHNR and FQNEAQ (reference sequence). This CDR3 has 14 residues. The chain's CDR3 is CASSPFGQSFEAFF. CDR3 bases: TGTGCCAGCAGCCCCTTTGGACAGAGCTTTGAAGCTTTCTTT.

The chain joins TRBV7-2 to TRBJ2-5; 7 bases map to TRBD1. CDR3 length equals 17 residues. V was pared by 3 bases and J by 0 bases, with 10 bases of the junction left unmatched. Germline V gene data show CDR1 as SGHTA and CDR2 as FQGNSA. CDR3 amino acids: CASSFPRDRPNQETQYF. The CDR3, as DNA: TGTGCCAGCAGCTTCCCAAGGGACAGACCCAACCAAGAGACCCAGTACTTC.

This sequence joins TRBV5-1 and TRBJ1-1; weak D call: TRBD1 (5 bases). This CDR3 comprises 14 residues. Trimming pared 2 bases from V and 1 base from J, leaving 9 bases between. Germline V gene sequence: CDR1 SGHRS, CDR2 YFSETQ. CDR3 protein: CASSFGHPNTEAFF. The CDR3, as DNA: TGCGCCAGCAGCTTTGGACACCCGAACACTGAAGCTTTCTTT.

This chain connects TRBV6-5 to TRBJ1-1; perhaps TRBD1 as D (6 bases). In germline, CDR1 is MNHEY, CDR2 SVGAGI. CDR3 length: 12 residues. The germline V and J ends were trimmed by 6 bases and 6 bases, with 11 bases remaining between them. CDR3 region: CASRTGQSEAFF. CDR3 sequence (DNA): TGTGCCAGCAGGACCGGACAGTCTGAAGCTTTCTTT.

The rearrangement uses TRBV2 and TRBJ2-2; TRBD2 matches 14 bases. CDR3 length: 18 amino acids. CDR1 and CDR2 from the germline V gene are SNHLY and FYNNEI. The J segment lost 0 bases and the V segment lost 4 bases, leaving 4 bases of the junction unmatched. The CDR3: CASSASTSGRANTGELFF. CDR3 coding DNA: TGTGCCAGCAGTGCGTCGACTAGCGGGAGGGCGAACACCGGGGAGCTGTTTTTT.

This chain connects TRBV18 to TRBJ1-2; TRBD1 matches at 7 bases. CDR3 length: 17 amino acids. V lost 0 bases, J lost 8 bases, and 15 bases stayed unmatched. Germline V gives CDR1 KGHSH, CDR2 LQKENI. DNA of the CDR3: TGTGCCAGCTCACCACCGGCGGAGGGGGCTTCCGGCTTCGGCTACACCTTC. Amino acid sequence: CASSPPAEGASGFGYTF.

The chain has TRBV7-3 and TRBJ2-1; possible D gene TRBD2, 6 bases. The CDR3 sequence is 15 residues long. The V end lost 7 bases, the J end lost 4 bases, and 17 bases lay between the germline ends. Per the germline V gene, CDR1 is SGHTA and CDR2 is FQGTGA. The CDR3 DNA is TGTGCCAGCACCCCAGCTAGCGCCTCATACAATGAGCAGTTCTTC. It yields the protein CASTPASASYNEQFF.

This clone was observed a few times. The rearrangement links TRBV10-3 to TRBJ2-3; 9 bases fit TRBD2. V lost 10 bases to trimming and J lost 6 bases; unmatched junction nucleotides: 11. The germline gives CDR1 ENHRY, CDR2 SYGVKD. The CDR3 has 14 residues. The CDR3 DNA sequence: TGTGCCACGAGAATAGCGGGAGTGCGCGATACGCAGTATTTT. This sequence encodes CATRIAGVRDTQYF.

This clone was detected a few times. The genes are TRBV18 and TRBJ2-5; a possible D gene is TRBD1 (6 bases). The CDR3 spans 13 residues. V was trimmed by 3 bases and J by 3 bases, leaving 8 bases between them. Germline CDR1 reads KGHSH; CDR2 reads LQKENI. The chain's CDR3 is CASSPNREETQYF. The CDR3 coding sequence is TGTGCCAGCTCACCGAACAGGGAAGAGACCCAGTACTTC.

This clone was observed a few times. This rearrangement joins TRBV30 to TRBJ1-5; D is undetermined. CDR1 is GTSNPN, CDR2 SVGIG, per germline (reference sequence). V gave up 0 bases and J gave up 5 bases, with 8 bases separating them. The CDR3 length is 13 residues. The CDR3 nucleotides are TGTGCCTGGAGTGTACTAAGTCATCAGCCCCAGCATTTT. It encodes CAWSVLSHQPQHF.

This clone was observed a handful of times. In DNA, the CDR3 is TGCGCCAGCAGCTTGGCAGGGGAAAACATTCAGTACTTC. Protein product: CASSLAGENIQYF. The chain recombines TRBV5-1 with TRBJ2-4; D may be TRBD1 (6 bases). This CDR3 contains 13 residues. V was trimmed by 0 bases and J by 5 bases, leaving 6 bases between them. The germline V gene has CDR1 SGHRS and CDR2 YFSETQ.

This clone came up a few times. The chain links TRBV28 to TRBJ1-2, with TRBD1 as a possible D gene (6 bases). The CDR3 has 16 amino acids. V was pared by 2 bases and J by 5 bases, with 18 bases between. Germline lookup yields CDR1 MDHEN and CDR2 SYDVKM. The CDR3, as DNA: TGTGCCAGCAGTTTAACCCCGGAGACAGGCTCGTATGGCTACACCTTC. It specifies CASSLTPETGSYGYTF.

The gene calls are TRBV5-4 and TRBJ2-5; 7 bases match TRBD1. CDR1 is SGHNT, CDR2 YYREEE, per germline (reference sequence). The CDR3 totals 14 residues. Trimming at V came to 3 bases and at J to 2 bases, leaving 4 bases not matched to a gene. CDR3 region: CASSSGDRQETQYF. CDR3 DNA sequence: TGTGCCAGCAGCTCCGGGGACAGACAAGAGACCCAGTACTTC.

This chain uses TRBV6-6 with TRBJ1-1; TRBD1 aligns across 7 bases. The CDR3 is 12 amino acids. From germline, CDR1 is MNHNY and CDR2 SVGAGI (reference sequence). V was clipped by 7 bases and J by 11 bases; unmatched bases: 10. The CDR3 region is CASTNSDRDAFF. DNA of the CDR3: TGTGCCAGCACCAACTCCGACAGGGACGCTTTCTTT.

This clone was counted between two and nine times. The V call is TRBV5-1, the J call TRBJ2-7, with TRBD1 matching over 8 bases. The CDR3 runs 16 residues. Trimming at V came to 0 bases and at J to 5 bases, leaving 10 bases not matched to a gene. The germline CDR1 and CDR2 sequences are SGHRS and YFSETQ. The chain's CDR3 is CASSLGWGDRGDEQYF. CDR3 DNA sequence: TGCGCCAGCAGCTTGGGATGGGGCGACAGGGGCGACGAGCAGTACTTC.

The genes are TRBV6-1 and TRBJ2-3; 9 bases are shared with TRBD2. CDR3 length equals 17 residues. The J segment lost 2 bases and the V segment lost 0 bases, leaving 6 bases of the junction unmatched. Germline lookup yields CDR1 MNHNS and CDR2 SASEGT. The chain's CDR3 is CASSEARLADSTDTQYF. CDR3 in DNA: TGTGCCAGCAGTGAAGCTAGACTAGCGGACTCCACAGATACGCAGTATTTT.

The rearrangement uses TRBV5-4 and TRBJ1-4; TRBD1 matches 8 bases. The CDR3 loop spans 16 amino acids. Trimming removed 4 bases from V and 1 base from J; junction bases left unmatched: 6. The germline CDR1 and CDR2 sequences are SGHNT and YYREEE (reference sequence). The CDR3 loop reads CASSVGQGQTNEKLFF. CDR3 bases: TGTGCCAGCAGCGTTGGACAGGGTCAAACTAATGAAAAACTGTTTTTT. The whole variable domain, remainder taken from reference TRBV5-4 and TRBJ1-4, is ETGVTQSPTHLIKTRGQQVTLRCSSQSGHNTVSWYQQALGQGPQFIFQYYREEENGRGNFPPRFSGLQFPNYSSELNVNALELDDSALYLCASSVGQGQTNEKLFFGSGTQLSVL.

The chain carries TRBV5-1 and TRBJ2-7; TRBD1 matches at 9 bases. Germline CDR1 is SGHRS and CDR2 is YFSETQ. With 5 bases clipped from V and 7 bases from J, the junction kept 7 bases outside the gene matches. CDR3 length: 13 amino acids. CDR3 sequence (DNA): TGCGCCAGCAGTAATACAGGGGGCGGGGAGCAGTACTTC. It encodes CASSNTGGGEQYF. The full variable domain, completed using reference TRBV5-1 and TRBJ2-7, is KAGVTQTPRYLIKTRGQQVTLSCSPISGHRSVSWYQQTPGQGLQFLFEYFSETQRNKGNFPGRFSGRQFSNSRSEMNVSTLELGDSALYLCASSNTGGGEQYFGPGTRLTVT.

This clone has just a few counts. The CDR3 here is CASSPTHRTGNYNEQFF. CDR3 DNA: TGTGCCAGCAGTCCCACGCATCGGACAGGAAACTACAATGAGCAGTTCTTC. The rearrangement links TRBV28 to TRBJ2-1, with 7 bases aligning to TRBD1. The CDR3 extends over 17 amino acids. V was pared by 5 bases and J by 3 bases, with 13 bases of the junction left unmatched. Germline-derived CDR1 and CDR2 are MDHEN and SYDVKM.